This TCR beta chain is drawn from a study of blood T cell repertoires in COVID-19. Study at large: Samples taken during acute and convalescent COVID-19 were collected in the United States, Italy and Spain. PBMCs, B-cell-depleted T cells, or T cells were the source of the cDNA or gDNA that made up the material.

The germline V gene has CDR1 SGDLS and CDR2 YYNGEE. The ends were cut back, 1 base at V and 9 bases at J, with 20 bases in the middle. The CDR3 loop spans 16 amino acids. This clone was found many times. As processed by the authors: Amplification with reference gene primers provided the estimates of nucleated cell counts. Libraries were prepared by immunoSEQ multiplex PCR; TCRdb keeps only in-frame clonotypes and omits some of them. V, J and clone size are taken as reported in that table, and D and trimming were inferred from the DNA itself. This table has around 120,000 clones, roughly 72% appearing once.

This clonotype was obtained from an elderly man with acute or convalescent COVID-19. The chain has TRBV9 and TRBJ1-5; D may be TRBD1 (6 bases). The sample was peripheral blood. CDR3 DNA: TGTGCCAGCAGCGTATCGGGGGGCCAGAACGAATCGCCCCAGCATTTT. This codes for CASSVSGGQNESPQHF.